The 15 T cell receptor beta chains presented below share a single source sample, sequenced in a study of blood T cell repertoires in COVID-19 (dated by TCRdb to the early 2020s). Library method: the immunoSEQ multiplex PCR assay. This is the immuneACCESS table as TCRdb keeps it, with only in-frame sequences that have V and J called. A part of the clones is gone; compared with another copy, unresolved V genes explain less than half, and the rest is unexplained. The sample data list some 95,000 clones, and under 95% of these were observed just once. Roughly 2.2% of the sample rests with the top ten. Source material: peripheral blood. These TCRs come from a human donor with active COVID-19. The donor label of this sample is uncertain.

The CDR3 spells CASSSRPGTVFYEQYF. The CDR3 DNA is TGTGCCAGCAGCTCAAGACCCGGGACAGTTTTCTACGAGCAGTACTTC. This rearrangement joins TRBV7-2 to TRBJ2-7; 7 bases line up with TRBD1. Germline V lookup: CDR1 SGHTA, CDR2 FQGNSA. Germline trimming cut 4 bases from V and 3 bases from J; bases unmatched to any gene: 12. This CDR3 comprises 16 residues. Looking up the rest from reference TRBV7-2 and TRBJ2-7 gives the full variable domain: GAGVSQSPSNKVTEKGKDVELRCDPISGHTALYWYRQSLGQGLEFLIYFQGNSAPDKSGLPSDRFSAERTGGSVSTLTIQRTQQEDSAVYLCASSSRPGTVFYEQYFGPGTRLTVT.

Notes on this clone: The junction shows a germline mismatch at one end, possibly a read error. The chain has TRBV28 and TRBJ1-1, with D perhaps matching TRBD1 (5 bases). This CDR3 contains 15 residues. The V gene's germline CDR1 is MDHEN and CDR2 SYDVKM. The CDR3 coding sequence is TGTGCCGGCAGTCCGCGACTTTCAGGGTTGACTGAAGCTTTCTTT. This encodes CAGSPRLSGLTEAFF.

The chain has TRBV6-5 and TRBJ1-2, with 12 bases that match TRBD1. Germline CDR1 is MNHEY and CDR2 is SVGAGI. Unmatched junction bases numbered 3, after V lost 10 bases and J lost 6 bases. The length of the CDR3 is 12 residues. The CDR3 sequence is CATGTGGHGYTF. Here the CDR3 DNA reads TGTGCCACAGGGACAGGGGGCCATGGCTACACCTTC.

This chain uses TRBV5-1 with TRBJ2-2, with D tentatively TRBD1 (6 bases). The CDR3 totals 18 residues. CDR1 SGHRS and CDR2 YFSETQ come from the germline V gene. Trimming cost V 0 bases and J 2 bases, with 17 bases left between them. CDR3 DNA sequence: TGCGCCAGCAGCTTGGGTTGGGGGTCGACAGGAAACACCGGGGAGCTGTTTTTT. It translates to CASSLGWGSTGNTGELFF.

The chain carries TRBV23-1 and TRBJ1-1; tentatively, D is TRBD1 (6 bases). TRBV23-1 is treated as an ORF (open reading frame) with a function not yet certain. Trimming removed 9 bases at V and 0 bases at J, with 20 bases between. This CDR3 has 16 residues. This chain's CDR3 is CASPNRGQTMNTEAFF. CDR3 nucleotide sequence: TGCGCCAGTCCTAATAGGGGACAAACGATGAACACTGAAGCTTTCTTT.

The chain links TRBV5-1 to TRBJ2-1, with a possible D match to TRBD2 (6 bases). Germline V gives CDR1 SGHRS, CDR2 YFSETQ. This CDR3 spans 14 amino acids. Trimming pared 3 bases from V and 9 bases from J, leaving 16 bases between. CDR3 in amino acids: CASSWDGGAGEQFF. The CDR3 DNA follows: TGCGCCAGCAGCTGGGACGGGGGAGCGGGTGAGCAGTTCTTC.

This clone was counted a single time. The chain couples TRBV28 to TRBJ2-7; TRBD1 matches at 12 bases. J was trimmed by 5 bases and V by 8 bases; bases with no gene match: 10. Germline V gene sequence: CDR1 MDHEN, CDR2 SYDVKM. The CDR3 sequence is 15 residues long. The DNA of the CDR3 is TGTGCCAGCGGAAATACGGGACAGGGGGCCAACGAGCAGTACTTC. Protein product: CASGNTGQGANEQYF.

This chain links TRBV3-1 (or the pseudogene TRBV3-2) with TRBJ1-1; TRBD1 matches 7 bases. This CDR3 is built from 15 residues. Germline V gene lookup returns CDR1 LGHDT and CDR2 YNNKEL (reference sequence). J was trimmed by 1 base and V by 6 bases; bases with no gene match: 8. The CDR3 region has the DNA TGTGCCAGCAGGACAGGGTGGAGAACGAACACTGAAGCTTTCTTT. The encoded protein is CASRTGWRTNTEAFF.

V is TRBV29-1 and J is TRBJ1-4, with 10 bases lining up with TRBD1. The germline CDR1 and CDR2 sequences are SQVTM and ANQGSEA. The trim removed 2 bases at V and 8 bases at J, leaving 5 bases unmatched. The CDR3 consists of 14 residues. The CDR3 DNA sequence: TGCAGCGTTGAATCAGGACAGGGGGTAGAAAAACTGTTTTTT. This codes for CSVESGQGVEKLFF. The full variable domain, its missing parts supplied by reference TRBV29-1 and TRBJ1-4, is SAVISQKPSRDICQRGTSLTIQCQVDSQVTMMFWYRQQPGQSLTLIATANQGSEATYESGFVIDKFPISRPNLTFSTLTVSNMSPEDSSIYLCSVESGQGVEKLFFGSGTQLSVL.

This clone was seen a few times. The rearrangement uses TRBV14 and TRBJ2-7; TRBD1 aligns across 8 bases. The V and J ends lost 1 base and 3 bases, in that order; junction bases with no gene match: 5. The CDR3 covers 15 residues. Germline lookup yields CDR1 SGHDN and CDR2 FVKESK. Here the CDR3 reads CASSQGRTGYYEQYF. The CDR3 nucleotides read TGTGCCAGCAGCCAAGGGAGGACAGGGTACTACGAGCAGTACTTC.

This rearrangement joins TRBV7-9 to TRBJ1-1, with TRBD1 as a possible D gene (5 bases). Between the trimmed V and J ends, which lost 6 bases and 6 bases, there was a span of 23 bases. Per germline, CDR1 SEHNR and CDR2 FQNEAQ (reference sequence). This CDR3 has 16 residues. CDR3 residues: CASSQMGGFGRAEAFF. The CDR3 nucleotides are TGTGCCAGCAGTCAAATGGGGGGATTCGGTCGGGCTGAAGCTTTCTTT.

To note about this clone: Other DNA variants within this sample encode the same CDR3. The chain has TRBV5-1 and TRBJ2-5; no reliable D call. The germline V and J ends were trimmed by 0 bases and 2 bases, with 8 bases remaining between them. The CDR3 totals 14 residues. Germline values: CDR1 SGHRS, CDR2 YFSETQ. CDR3 DNA: TGCGCCAGCAGCTTGGGAGGTGGTCAAGAGACCCAGTACTTC. This encodes CASSLGGGQETQYF.

CDR3 DNA sequence: TGTGCCAGCAGTGAAGCGCGTCTTCAAGGGGGCTCTGGAAACACCATATATTTT. It codes for CASSEARLQGGSGNTIYF. V is TRBV2 and J is TRBJ1-3; D might be TRBD1 (6 bases). Germline CDR1 is SNHLY and CDR2 is FYNNEI. V was pared by 0 bases and J by 0 bases, with 15 bases between. The CDR3 contains 18 residues.

This clone came up once. The chain has TRBV5-1 and TRBJ2-1, with TRBD2 matching 13 bases. Trimming removed 5 bases from V and 9 bases from J; junction bases left unmatched: 8. Germline CDR1 reads SGHRS; CDR2 reads YFSETQ. The CDR3 has 15 amino acids. CDR3 in amino acids: CASSPTSGGAREQFF. In DNA form, the CDR3 reads TGCGCCAGCAGTCCTACTAGCGGGGGGGCCCGTGAGCAGTTCTTC. Full variable domain (outside the CDR3, taken from reference TRBV5-1 and TRBJ2-1): KAGVTQTPRYLIKTRGQQVTLSCSPISGHRSVSWYQQTPGQGLQFLFEYFSETQRNKGNFPGRFSGRQFSNSRSEMNVSTLELGDSALYLCASSPTSGGAREQFFGPGTRLTVL.

V gene TRBV4-1 combines with J gene TRBJ1-5, with D uncertain. The length of the CDR3 is 13 residues. Trimming stripped 8 bases from V and 2 bases from J, with 10 bases between. Germline loops: CDR1 MGHRA, CDR2 YSYEKL. The CDR3 nucleotides read TGCGCCAGCTCGGGCGGGCGCAATCAGCCCCAGCATTTT. This translates into CASSGGRNQPQHF.